This TCR beta chain was observed in a study of T cell changes during pregnancy in multiple sclerosis. CDR1 LNHDA and CDR2 SQIVND come from the germline V gene (reference sequence). Losses at the gene ends were 9 bases for V and 7 bases for J; bases not matched to a gene: 2. The CDR3 totals 11 residues. Measured with immunoSEQ multiplex PCR; TCRdb has only the in-frame clones, and not every one. This table has 69,000 or so clones, 85% to 95% appearing once. Sequences were derived from peripheral blood, sampled in the third trimester of pregnancy. The clonotype was recovered from a female donor in good health, enrolled as a control in a pregnancy study. This chain joins TRBV19 and TRBJ1-4; 7 positions agree with TRBD1. CDR3 loop: CASHRGEKLFF. The CDR3 nucleotides are TGTGCCAGCCACAGGGGTGAAAAACTGTTTTTT.